This entry is about one T cell receptor beta chain. These data originate in a study of cytomegalovirus exposure and HLA in healthy donors. Trimming shortened V by 3 bases and J by 0 bases, and 6 bases separated the two germline ends. The CDR3 covers 13 residues. Germline-derived CDR1 and CDR2 are MDHEN and SYDVKM. Amplification used 60 Vbeta primers and 13 Jbeta primers. TCRdb's copy holds only in-frame clones and misses some; the assay was immunoSEQ multiplex PCR. The table shows around 110,000 clones, with over 60% occurring only once. The chain uses TRBV28 and TRBJ2-7, with D tentatively TRBD2 (6 bases). The sequence was obtained from a young man in good health and CMV-seropositive. The specimen was PBMCs. CDR3 region: CASSLGGSYEQYF. The CDR3 region has the DNA TGTGCCAGCAGTTTGGGGGGCTCCTACGAGCAGTACTTC.